There are a few counts of the clone carrying this T cell receptor beta chain. The CDR3 is made up of 13 amino acids. V was pared by 7 bases and J by 8 bases, with 15 bases between. Per germline, CDR1 MGHDK and CDR2 SYGVNS. This sample stems from a study of T cells after yellow fever vaccination. At the level of the study: SMART-Seq v4 Ultra Low Input prepared the low-cell-number fractions.

Conversion of TCR transcripts into cDNA relied on 5'RACE template switching, which added a universal primer site and UMIs. TCRdb called the 5' RACE reads again in MiXCR, with one record for every CDR3 protein. Of approximately 600,000 distinct CDR3 sequences detected, around 12% appear once; the ten largest clones hold under 15%. The sequencing here drew on PBMCs, taken on the day of the yellow fever booster vaccination. The J gene is TRBJ1-5, the V gene TRBV25-1; D not resolved. The TCR originated in a man in his thirties or forties who received the YFV17D yellow fever vaccine. CDR3 nucleotide sequence: TGTGCCAGCAAGGGCGTGGGCGGAGAGCCCCAGCATTTT. Amino acids: CASKGVGGEPQHF.